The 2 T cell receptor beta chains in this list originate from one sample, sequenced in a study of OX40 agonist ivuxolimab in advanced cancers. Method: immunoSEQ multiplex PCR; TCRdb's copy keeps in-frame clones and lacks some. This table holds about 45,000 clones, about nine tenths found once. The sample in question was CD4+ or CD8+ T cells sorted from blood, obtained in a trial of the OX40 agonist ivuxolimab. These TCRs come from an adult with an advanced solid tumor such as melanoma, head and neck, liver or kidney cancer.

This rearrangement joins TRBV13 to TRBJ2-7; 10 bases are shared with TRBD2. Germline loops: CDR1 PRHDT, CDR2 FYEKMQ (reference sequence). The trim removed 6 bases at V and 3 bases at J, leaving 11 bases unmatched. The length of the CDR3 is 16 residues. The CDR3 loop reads CASSYAGTSARYEQYF. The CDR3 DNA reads TGTGCCAGCAGTTACGCCGGGACTAGCGCCCGCTACGAGCAGTACTTC.

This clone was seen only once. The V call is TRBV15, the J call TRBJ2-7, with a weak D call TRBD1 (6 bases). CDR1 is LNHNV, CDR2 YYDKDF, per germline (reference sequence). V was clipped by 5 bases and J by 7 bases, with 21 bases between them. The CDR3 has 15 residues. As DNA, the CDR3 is TGTGCCACCAGCTTCGAGGACAGCGCTTGGAGGGAGCAGTACTTC. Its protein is CATSFEDSAWREQYF.